Sequencing of this TCR beta chain was carried out in a study of T cell responses to AZD1222 COVID-19 vaccine. Overall study findings and caveats: Increases in Spike-specific TCR breadth and depth were seen after two AZD1222 doses. Among AZD1222 vaccinees, only six or seven were seropositive at baseline.

As regards this clone: What it binds is not known.

Between the trimmed V and J ends, which lost 3 bases and 0 bases, there was a span of 6 bases. This CDR3 is built from 13 residues. Germline CDR1 and CDR2: LNHNV and YYDKDF (reference sequence). TCRdb's copy holds only in-frame clones and misses some; the assay was immunoSEQ multiplex PCR. The sample lists 150,000 to 200,000 clones, about 92% seen once, with 2.3% in the top ten. The clonotype originates from an adult in good health. Sequenced material: peripheral blood, taken on day 0 of AZD1222 vaccination. The chain has TRBV15 and TRBJ2-7; D is uncertain. The CDR3 spells CATSSAYSYEQYF. The CDR3 nucleotides read TGTGCCACCAGCAGTGCCTACTCCTACGAGCAGTACTTC.